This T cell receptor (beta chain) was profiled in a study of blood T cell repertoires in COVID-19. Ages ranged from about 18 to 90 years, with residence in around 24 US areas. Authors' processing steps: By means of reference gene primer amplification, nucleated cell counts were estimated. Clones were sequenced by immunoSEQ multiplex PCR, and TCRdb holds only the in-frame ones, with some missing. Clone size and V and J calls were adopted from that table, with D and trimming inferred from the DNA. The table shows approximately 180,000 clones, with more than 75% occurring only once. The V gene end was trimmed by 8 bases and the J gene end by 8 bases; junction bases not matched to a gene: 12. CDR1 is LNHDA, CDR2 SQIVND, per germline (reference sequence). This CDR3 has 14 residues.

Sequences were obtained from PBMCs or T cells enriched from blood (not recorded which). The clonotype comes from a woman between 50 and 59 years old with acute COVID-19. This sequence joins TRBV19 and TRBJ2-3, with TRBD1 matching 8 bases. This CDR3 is CASVLGQGGGTQYF. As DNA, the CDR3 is TGTGCCAGTGTCCTCGGACAGGGAGGCGGTACGCAGTATTTT.